The TCR delta chain under discussion was sequenced for a study of γδ T cells in repeated Plasmodium falciparum infection. As for the study in general: Malian children with intense seasonal malaria exposure were compared with matched Australian children.

This clone was detected only a few times. Its target is not known. TCRdb's entry gives the protein of a much larger clone, which mismatches this DNA's translation at residue 14, likely from a read error; the protein reported here is translated from the DNA. TCRdb re-called clones from the multiplex PCR reads using CATT. The sample has about 57,000 delta-chain clones; 1.5% to 2% are singletons. Gammadelta T cells were flow-sorted from PBMC into Vgamma9/Vdelta2+ and Vdelta2-negative populations for bulk analysis. The CDR3 contains 20 residues. The germline gives CDR1 GEAIGNYY, CDR2 EKD. Study outcomes and limitations: Malian children's Vdelta2-negative repertoires appeared more expanded and less diverse than Australians'.

The TCR sequence derives from a pool of human donors (malaria-infected and uninfected, not separated). This chain joins TRDV2 and TRDJ3, with 10 bases identical to TRDD3. Sequencing was performed on gamma-delta T cells from blood. The CDR3 loop reads CACDTTGGFPGAWGTRQMFF. The DNA for the CDR3 is TGTGCCTGTGACACGACTGGGGGATTCCCGGGAGCCTGGGGCACCCGACAGATGTTTTTC.